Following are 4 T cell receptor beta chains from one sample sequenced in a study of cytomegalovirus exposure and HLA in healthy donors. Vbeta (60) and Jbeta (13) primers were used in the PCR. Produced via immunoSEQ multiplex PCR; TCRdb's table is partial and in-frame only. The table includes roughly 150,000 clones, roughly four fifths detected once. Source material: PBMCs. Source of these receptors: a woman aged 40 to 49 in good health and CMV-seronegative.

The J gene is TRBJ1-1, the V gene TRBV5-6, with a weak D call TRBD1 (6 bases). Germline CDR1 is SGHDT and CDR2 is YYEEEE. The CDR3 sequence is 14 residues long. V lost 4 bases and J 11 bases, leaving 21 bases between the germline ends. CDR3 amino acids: CASSLAGGGQEAFF. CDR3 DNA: TGTGCCAGCAGCCTTGCCGGGGGGGGGCAAGAGGCTTTCTTT.

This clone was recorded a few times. CDR3 nucleotide sequence: TGTGCCAGCACCCCCCTCGGTCCCCAGGACAATGAGCAGTTCTTC. Translation: CASTPLGPQDNEQFF. The chain links TRBV27 to TRBJ2-1; D unresolved. The CDR3 consists of 15 residues. Germline values: CDR1 MNHEY, CDR2 SMNVEV (reference sequence). The ends were cut back, 7 bases at V and 5 bases at J, with 18 bases in the middle.

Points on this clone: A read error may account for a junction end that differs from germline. This CDR3 reads CTSSEWEEGGYTF. CDR3 bases: TGTACCAGCAGTGAATGGGAGGAGGGCGGCTACACCTTC. The gene calls are TRBV6-1 and TRBJ1-2; D is ambiguous. The germline gives CDR1 MNHNS, CDR2 SASEGT. This CDR3 region has 13 residues.

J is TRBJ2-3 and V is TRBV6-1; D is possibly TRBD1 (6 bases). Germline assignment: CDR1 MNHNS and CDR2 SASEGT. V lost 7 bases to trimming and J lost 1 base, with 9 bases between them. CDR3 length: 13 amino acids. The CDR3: CASKAGGTDTQYF. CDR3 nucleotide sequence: TGTGCCAGCAAGGCAGGGGGCACAGATACGCAGTATTTT.